One T cell receptor beta chain is described in this entry. Its target is not known. TCRdb re-analysed the 5' RACE reads in MiXCR, keeping a single row per CDR3 protein. This sample yields a few hundred thousand distinct CDR3 sequences, of which 7.5% to 9.5% are seen a single time; 22% belongs to the top ten. The sample comes from a study of T-cell memory formation after mild COVID-19. The study, taken as a whole, reports: Nothing confirmed that second-wave clones peaking on day 37 were specific for SARS-CoV-2.

V lost 3 bases to trimming and J lost 13 bases, with 13 bases between them. This CDR3 contains 13 residues. CDR1 and CDR2 from the germline V gene are SEHNR and FQNEAQ (reference sequence). Sequenced: PBMCs or a T cell subset sorted from them (not recorded which). J is TRBJ1-6 and V is TRBV7-9, with D unresolved. The receptor comes from a man between 18 and 35 years old who had mild COVID-19 (a few samples of this study predate the infection). Cell type and time point are not known. The chain's CDR3 is CASSFGPPGPLHF. The CDR3 coding sequence is TGTGCCAGCAGCTTCGGTCCCCCAGGCCCCCTCCACTTT. The whole variable domain, remainder taken from reference TRBV7-9 and TRBJ1-6, is DTGVSQNPRHKITKRGQNVTFRCDPISEHNRLYWYRQTLGQGPEFLTYFQNEAQLEKSRLLSDRFSAERPKGSFSTLEIQRTEQGDSAMYLCASSFGPPGPLHFGNGTRLTVT.